There are many counts of the clone carrying this TCR beta chain. Its antigen is not known. Initially, at the first diagnosis of hyperthyroidism and before any ophthalmopathy symptoms, blood was sampled. These data originate in a study of T cells in Graves' hyperthyroidism and ophthalmopathy. Study context: Upon initial diagnosis and before any treatment, peripheral blood was collected. Whole-study findings and limits: In simple terms, a model built on 13 V-J features told ophthalmopathy apart from stable hyperthyroidism.

Amplified TCR beta CDR3 regions derived from RNA transcripts. TCR CDR3 underwent first-round RT-PCR with the HTBI primer set. TCRdb fed the multiplex PCR reads into MiXCR, producing one record per CDR3 protein. The table lists 600,000 to 850,000 distinct CDR3 sequences, approximately 18% of them singletons. The germline gives CDR1 SGHNT, CDR2 YENEEA. V was clipped by 3 bases and J by 6 bases, with 9 bases between them. This CDR3 contains 13 residues. This receptor was identified in a woman aged 45-60 years with Graves' hyperthyroidism that later progressed to Graves' ophthalmopathy. The sequencing input was blood. The chain links TRBV11-3 to TRBJ2-1, with D unresolved. Written as DNA, the CDR3 is TGTGCCAGCAGCTTGACTTGGGCCAATGAGCAGTTCTTC. This translates into CASSLTWANEQFF.